This entry features one T cell receptor beta chain sequence. Its antigen remains unidentified. These data originate in a study of cytomegalovirus exposure and HLA in healthy donors. This PCR relied on a set of 60 Vbeta primers and 13 Jbeta primers. Here immunoSEQ multiplex PCR was the method, and the copy in TCRdb shows in-frame clones only, minus some. This table holds tens of thousands of clones, over 75% found once. Study-level results: Cytomegalovirus association was listed for about 180 TCR beta chains.

Germline CDR1 MNHEY, CDR2 SMNVEV (reference sequence). The CDR3 runs to 15 residues. The ends were cut back, 5 bases at V and 0 bases at J, with 12 bases in the middle. The source material was PBMCs. The chain joins TRBV27 to TRBJ2-3; D call uncertain. This clonotype was obtained from a male donor in good health and CMV-seropositive. CDR3 in amino acids: CASSPVFPSTDTQYF. The DNA of the CDR3 is TGTGCCAGCAGTCCCGTATTCCCGAGCACAGATACGCAGTATTTT.